This T cell receptor (beta chain) is drawn from a study of CD8+ T cells in alopecia areata. Sorting of CD4+ and CD8+ T cells was performed on PBMCs. Extraction of RNA preceded its reverse transcription into cDNA, which served as the sequencing template. Libraries were prepared by immunoSEQ multiplex PCR; TCRdb keeps only in-frame clonotypes and omits some of them. The sample contains more than 200,000 clones, around two thirds of which appear only once. In germline, CDR1 is SGHRS, CDR2 YFSETQ. Deletions cut 4 bases from V and 6 bases from J, with 16 bases between. This CDR3 spans 15 amino acids. Overall study findings and caveats: It was less clear whether patients shared TCRs than it was in mice, possibly because of HLA.

In the case of this clone: The antigen is undetermined.

The V and J genes are TRBV5-1 and TRBJ1-4; D may be TRBD1 (5 bases). This TCR came from a human donor with alopecia areata. The sequencing used CD4+ T cells sorted from blood, collected at week 0. The CDR3 spells CASSTRRGMDEKLFF. Here the CDR3 DNA reads TGCGCCAGCAGCACCCGTCGGGGGATGGATGAAAAACTGTTTTTT.